This T cell receptor (beta chain) was identified during a study of T cell changes during pregnancy in multiple sclerosis. CDR3 length: 15 residues. V lost 6 bases and J lost 4; bases outside the gene matches: 8. CDR1 and CDR2 (germline): MNHEY, SVGAGI. Assay: immunoSEQ multiplex PCR; the TCRdb copy retains only in-frame clones and omits some. Of some 87,000 clones in the sample, roughly 95% were seen once. The sequences come from peripheral blood, collected in the second trimester of pregnancy. This rearrangement joins TRBV6-5 to TRBJ1-4, with 7 bases identical to TRBD1. The source of this sequence is a female donor with multiple sclerosis, enrolled in a pregnancy study. CDR3 amino acids: CASSSGTVGNEKLFF. The DNA for the CDR3 is TGTGCCAGCAGCTCGGGGACAGTCGGTAATGAAAAACTGTTTTTT.